Sequencing of this T cell receptor beta chain was carried out in a study of T cell repertoires in cytomegalovirus infection. Overall study: Well-studied HLA-B-restricted CMV epitopes were used in the study alongside recently identified HLA-C-restricted ones. Matching HLA type, along with CMV infection, was indicated by public TCR beta signatures.

The V and J ends lost 6 bases and 7 bases, in that order; junction bases with no gene match: 8. The germline CDR1 and CDR2 sequences are ENHRY and SYGVKD. This CDR3 contains 13 residues. As for this clonotype: Antigen: not known.

Findings of the study overall: HLA-C-restricted, CMV-specific TCR beta clonotypes were dominant ex vivo.

Via MiXCR, TCRdb re-called the reads, giving one row per CDR3 protein. The sample includes about 830,000 distinct CDR3 sequences, around a third of them seen just once. Specimen: cultured CD8+ T cells from PBMCs, collected from culture after CMV antigen stimulation. The chain employs TRBV10-3 and TRBJ2-7; 8 nucleotides align to TRBD2. The receptor's source is a human donor in good health (CMV status not recorded). Some clones in this sample may be carry-over from other donors' samples. The CDR3 spells CAIRAGERSEQYV. CDR3 DNA: TGTGCCATCAGAGCGGGGGAGCGAAGTGAGCAGTACGTC.